This T cell receptor beta chain is drawn from a study of blood T cell repertoires in COVID-19. Measured with immunoSEQ multiplex PCR; TCRdb has only the in-frame clones, and not every one. The repertoire holds about 140,000 clones, roughly 80% seen once, with 3.5% in the top ten. This clone has only one observation. Trimming stripped 2 bases from V and 0 bases from J, with 10 bases between. The CDR3 totals 16 residues. Germline V lookup: CDR1 SGHDN, CDR2 FVKESK. Sequencing was carried out using peripheral blood. The J gene is TRBJ2-2, the V gene TRBV14; D might be TRBD2 (6 bases). The TCR was taken from an older man who had recovered from COVID-19. The CDR3 region has the DNA TGTGCCAGCAGCCAACTGCTAGCGACGAACACCGGGGAGCTGTTTTTT. Its protein is CASSQLLATNTGELFF.